What follows are 16 T cell receptor beta chains derived from one specimen sequenced in a study of T cells in Graves' hyperthyroidism and ophthalmopathy. The CDR3 regions of TCR beta were amplified from RNA transcripts. The study used the HTBI primer set for a first-round RT-PCR of the TCR CDR3. TCRdb called the multiplex PCR reads again in MiXCR, with one record for every CDR3 protein. The profile shows about 720,000 distinct CDR3 sequences, roughly 20% of them singletons. The sample was blood. Receptor source: a woman between 45 and 60 years old with Graves' hyperthyroidism that later progressed to Graves' ophthalmopathy.

The chain carries TRBV2 and TRBJ1-6; D is ambiguous. This CDR3 comprises 15 residues. The V end lost 6 bases, the J end lost 0 bases, and 9 bases lay between the germline ends. Germline V gene data show CDR1 as SNHLY and CDR2 as FYNNEI. CDR3 DNA: TGTGCCAGCAGGGCCAGGAGCTCCTATAATTCACCCCTCCACTTT. It is translated as CASRARSSYNSPLHF.

The chain uses TRBV19 and TRBJ2-2, with 7 nucleotides matching TRBD2. CDR1 is LNHDA, CDR2 SQIVND, per germline (reference sequence). The CDR3 extends over 13 amino acids. Unmatched junction bases numbered 6, after V lost 10 bases and J lost 4 bases. CDR3 amino acids: CATRAGVTGELFF. CDR3 coding DNA: TGTGCCACCCGCGCGGGGGTCACCGGGGAGCTGTTTTTT.

There are many counts of this clonotype. The rearrangement links TRBV12-3 or TRBV12-4 to TRBJ1-2; D ambiguous. Trimming shortened V by 3 bases and J by 6 bases, and 5 bases separated the two germline ends. The CDR3 extends over 11 amino acids. Written as DNA, the CDR3 is TGTGCCAGCAGTTTTGTCGATGGCTACACCTTC. Residues: CASSFVDGYTF.

CDR3 sequence (DNA): TGTGCCAGCTCACCGGCAGGGTTGGGGAATGAGCAGTTCTTC. It is translated as CASSPAGLGNEQFF. The chain recombines TRBV18 with TRBJ2-1; tentatively, D is TRBD1 (5 bases). Trimming removed 3 bases from V and 7 bases from J, with 13 bases in between. Germline V gives CDR1 KGHSH, CDR2 LQKENI. The CDR3 sequence is 14 residues long.

This clonotype was detected many times. The chain employs TRBV11-2 and TRBJ2-1; D perhaps matches TRBD1 (5 bases). The CDR3 extends over 13 amino acids. The V end lost 5 bases, the J end lost 5 bases, and 10 bases lay between the germline ends. Germline CDR1 and CDR2: SGHAT and FQNNGV. Here the CDR3 reads CASSVRVNNEQFF. Here the CDR3 DNA reads TGTGCCAGCAGCGTCAGGGTAAACAATGAGCAGTTCTTC.

This clonotype was counted at least ten times. This rearrangement joins TRBV20-1 to TRBJ2-7; D tentatively fits TRBD1 or TRBD2 (6 bases each). CDR3 length equals 15 residues. Looked up from germline, CDR1 is DFQATT and CDR2 is SNEGSKA (reference sequence). The V end lost 2 bases, the J end lost 3 bases, and 17 bases lay between the germline ends. The CDR3 protein is CSARWNVGGHYEQYF. Here the CDR3 DNA reads TGCAGTGCTAGATGGAATGTGGGGGGCCACTACGAGCAGTACTTC.

This clonotype was picked up a small number of times. This chain links TRBV5-1 with TRBJ2-1, with 8 bases matching TRBD2. Germline CDR1 SGHRS, CDR2 YFSETQ. This CDR3 is 16 amino acids long. J lost 5 bases, V lost 4 bases, and 11 bases had no gene match. The CDR3 nucleotides read TGCGCCAGCAGCCTCCGGGTTAGCGGGGAGGACAATGAGCAGTTCTTC. Its translation: CASSLRVSGEDNEQFF.

This clonotype was observed at least ten times. The rearrangement links TRBV11-2 to TRBJ2-1, with 11 bases matching TRBD2. CDR1 and CDR2 (germline): SGHAT, FQNNGV. The CDR3 runs 17 residues. The ends lost 6 bases at V and 4 bases at J; junction bases unmatched: 11. The CDR3 reads CASSLGGASGGYNEQFF. CDR3 nucleotide sequence: TGTGCCAGCAGTCTAGGCGGGGCTAGCGGGGGGTACAATGAGCAGTTCTTC.

V usage is TRBV12-5 and J usage is TRBJ2-1, with 9 bases matching TRBD2. The CDR3 has 14 amino acids. V lost 6 bases, J lost 9 bases, and 9 bases stayed unmatched. CDR1 is LGHNT and CDR2 is FRNRAP in the germline V gene. The DNA of the CDR3 is TGTGCTAGTGGCCTAGCGGGGTCAGGTCTTGAGCAGTTCTTC. Residues: CASGLAGSGLEQFF.

The table lists this clonotype with many counts. J is TRBJ1-4 and V is TRBV30, with D unresolved. The ends were cut back, 0 bases at V and 6 bases at J, with 11 bases in the middle. The CDR3 spans 14 residues. Germline loops: CDR1 GTSNPN, CDR2 SVGIG (reference sequence). The CDR3 region has the DNA TGTGCCTGGAGTGTCCTCCTTTCGGATGAAAAACTGTTTTTT. It translates to CAWSVLLSDEKLFF. Variable domain in full (rest from reference TRBV30 and TRBJ1-4): SQTIHQWPATLVQPVGSPLSLECTVEGTSNPNLYWYRQAAGRGLQLLFYSVGIGQISSEVPQNLSASRPQDRQFILSSKKLLLSDSGFYLCAWSVLLSDEKLFFGSGTQLSVL.

This chain links TRBV5-4 with TRBJ2-7; possibly TRBD2 for D (5 bases). CDR3 length: 13 residues. Germline CDR1 is SGHNT and CDR2 is YYREEE (reference sequence). V lost 0 bases to trimming and J lost 5 bases, with 9 bases between them. The CDR3, as DNA: TGTGCCAGCAGCTTGGCACCCGGGGACGAGCAGTACTTC. It yields the protein CASSLAPGDEQYF.

This clonotype was seen more than once but under ten times. This chain links TRBV19 with TRBJ2-2, with D possibly called TRBD1 or TRBD2 (5 bases each). Germline assignment: CDR1 LNHDA and CDR2 SQIVND (reference sequence). This CDR3 comprises 14 residues. V lost 1 base and J lost 7, with 10 bases in between. Here the CDR3 DNA reads TGTGCCAGTAGTATAGGGGCAGGGAGCGGGGAGCTGTTTTTT. Translated, it gives CASSIGAGSGELFF.

The chain carries TRBV7-2 and TRBJ1-4, with D perhaps TRBD1 (5 bases). V was clipped by 1 base and J by 7 bases, with 13 bases between them. The CDR3 sequence is 15 residues long. CDR1 is SGHTA, CDR2 FQGNSA, per germline. In DNA form, the CDR3 reads TGTGCCAGCAGCTTAGACCGGGACGTTCGTGAAAAACTGTTTTTT. Translation gives CASSLDRDVREKLFF.

Worth noting for this clonotype: This clone may be a read error of a much larger clone one base away. The genes are TRBV11-2 and TRBJ2-5; weak D call: TRBD2 (5 bases). CDR1 and CDR2 from the germline V gene are SGHAT and FQNNGV. The CDR3 length is 18 residues. DNA of the CDR3: TGTGCCAGCAGCCTGACGGGGAAACAGATCTGGCTCCAAGAGATCCAGTACTTC. This translates into CASSLTGKQIWLQEIQYF.

The rearrangement joins TRBV10-3 to TRBJ2-7; weak D call: TRBD1 (5 bases). The V end lost 8 bases, the J end lost 1 base, and 12 bases lay between the germline ends. CDR3 length equals 13 residues. Per the germline V gene, CDR1 is ENHRY and CDR2 is SYGVKD. This chain's CDR3 is CAIRWGQSYEQYF. The CDR3 region has the DNA TGTGCCATCCGATGGGGCCAGTCCTACGAGCAGTACTTC.

Remarks on this clonotype: Compared with germline, one end of the junction differs, possibly owing to a read error. The V call is TRBV5-6, the J call TRBJ2-1, with 7 bases aligning to TRBD1. This CDR3 is built from 12 residues. Looked up from germline, CDR1 is SGHDT and CDR2 is YYEEEE. This CDR3 reads CAISPGQDEQFF. The CDR3 DNA reads as TGTGCCATCAGCCCCGGACAGGATGAGCAGTTCTTC.